The present TCR beta chain was sequenced within a study of blood T cell repertoires in COVID-19. Repertoires were generated with immunoSEQ multiplex PCR, while TCRdb's copy carries only in-frame clones and drops some. The data show roughly 220,000 clones, roughly 80% seen once. V was cut by 6 bases and J by 4 bases, with 9 bases left in between. The CDR3 is 12 residues long. Germline CDR1 MDHEN, CDR2 SYDVKM. Material: peripheral blood. This chain joins TRBV28 and TRBJ1-1; D is uncertain. This receptor was taken from a woman in her 70s with acute or convalescent COVID-19. The CDR3 region has the DNA TGTGCCAGCAGCGTAGTTGGCACTGAAGCTTTCTTT. Amino acids: CASSVVGTEAFF.